These T cell receptor beta chains were read from a single sample in a study of regulatory T cells in long-lasting Graves disease. TCRdb ran MiXCR on the multiplex PCR reads and lists one entry per CDR3 protein. The repertoire holds 360,000 or so distinct CDR3 sequences, with roughly 20% as singletons. Specimen: peripheral blood mononuclear cells (PBMCs), collected when the disease was refractory, from a patient treated with antithyroid drugs. These TCRs come from a woman aged 40-49 years with Graves disease. Each CDR3 is given with its conserved first and last residue. Each record gives: CDR3 protein, CDR3 DNA, clone size, CDR3 length, V gene, D gene, J gene. A D gene is named only where the DNA matches it firmly. Size values are once, few and many counts, or a class for expanded clones, and some rows have none.

CSARDPDSGRQETQYF | TGCAGTGCTAGAGATCCTGATAGCGGGAGGCAAGAGACCCAGTACTTC | . | 16 | TRBV20-1 | TRBD2 | TRBJ2-5
CASSPTTLKGGTEAFF | TGTGCCAGCAGTCCAACGACGCTCAAGGGAGGAACTGAAGCTTTCTTT | few | 16 | TRBV6-1 | . | TRBJ1-1
CASKDSPKTQYF | TGCGCCAGCAAAGACAGCCCCAAGACCCAGTACTTC | many | 12 | TRBV10-2 | . | TRBJ2-5
CASSKPGLAGVEETQYF | TGTGCCAGCAGTAAACCGGGACTAGCGGGAGTAGAAGAGACCCAGTACTTC | many | 17 | TRBV28 | TRBD2 | TRBJ2-5
CASSESPAPSYNEQFF | TGTGCCAGCAGTGAATCCCCAGCGCCATCCTACAATGAGCAGTTCTTC | few | 16 | TRBV2 | . | TRBJ2-1
CASSWGGEQYF | TGTGCCAGCAGTTGGGGAGGCGAGCAGTACTTC | many | 11 | TRBV12-3/TRBV12-4 | . | TRBJ2-7
CASSLMSATGELFF | TGTGCCAGCAGTTTAATGAGTGCCACCGGGGAGCTGTTTTTT | few | 14 | TRBV28 | . | TRBJ2-2
CASRPPTGGLSGANVLTF | TGTGCCAGCAGACCCCCGACAGGAGGTCTCTCTGGGGCCAACGTCCTGACTTTC | many | 18 | TRBV12-3/TRBV12-4 | . | TRBJ2-6
CASSHRGLNTGELFF | TGTGCCAGCAGCCACAGGGGCTTGAACACCGGGGAGCTGTTTTTT | few | 15 | TRBV7-2 | TRBD1 | TRBJ2-2
CASSLIAGGNEQFF | TGTGCCAGCAGTTTAATAGCGGGAGGCAATGAGCAGTTCTTC | . | 14 | TRBV28 | TRBD2 | TRBJ2-1
CSVVTDSYEQYF | TGCAGCGTTGTCACAGACTCCTACGAGCAGTACTTC | few | 12 | TRBV29-1 | . | TRBJ2-7
CASSLLAVTEAFF | TGCGCCAGCAGCTTATTGGCGGTCACTGAAGCTTTCTTT | few | 13 | TRBV5-1 | . | TRBJ1-1
CASSMASPSYEQYF | TGTGCCAGTAGTATGGCCTCTCCTTCCTACGAGCAGTACTTC | . | 14 | TRBV19 | . | TRBJ2-7
CATSRRTGVFYEQYF | TGTGCCACCAGCCGACGGACAGGAGTCTTCTACGAGCAGTACTTC | few | 15 | TRBV15 | TRBD1 | TRBJ2-7
CASSESGNSYEQYF | TGTGCCAGCAGTGAAAGCGGGAACTCCTACGAGCAGTACTTC | many | 14 | TRBV6-1 | TRBD2 | TRBJ2-7
CAWDTRRNTEAFF | TGTGCCTGGGACACTCGTAGGAACACTGAAGCTTTCTTT | many | 13 | TRBV30 | . | TRBJ1-1
CASSSQGDTEAFF | TGTGCCAGCAGTTCACAGGGGGACACTGAAGCTTTCTTT | many | 13 | TRBV7-9 | TRBD1 | TRBJ1-1
CSAANKETQYF | TGCAGTGCTGCTAATAAAGAGACCCAGTACTTC | few | 11 | TRBV20-1 | . | TRBJ2-5
CASSFLQVEQFF | TGTGCCAGCAGCTTCCTACAGGTAGAGCAGTTCTTC | . | 12 | TRBV7-9 | . | TRBJ2-1
CASSDRQWGYSNQPQHF | TGTGCCAGCAGTGATCGACAATGGGGATATAGCAATCAGCCCCAGCATTTT | few | 17 | TRBV6-1 | . | TRBJ1-5
CASSEIPATEAFF | TGTGCCAGCAGTGAGATCCCCGCTACTGAAGCTTTCTTT | many | 13 | TRBV6-1 | . | TRBJ1-1
CASSYGGGGGSYNEQFF | TGTGCCAGCAGTTACGGCGGAGGGGGGGGCTCCTACAATGAGCAGTTCTTC | . | 17 | TRBV6-2/TRBV6-3 | . | TRBJ2-1
CASSESGAGRVPNSGANVLTF | TGTGCCAGCAGTGAGTCTGGAGCGGGAAGAGTTCCAAACTCTGGGGCCAACGTCCTGACTTTC | many | 21 | TRBV6-1 | TRBD2 | TRBJ2-6
CASSVQGLSTEAFF | TGTGCCAGCAGTGTCCAGGGGTTGAGCACTGAAGCTTTCTTT | . | 14 | TRBV2 | . | TRBJ1-1
CASSTSPGGANVLTF | TGTGCCAGTAGTACGTCCCCTGGGGGGGCCAACGTCCTGACTTTC | . | 15 | TRBV19 | . | TRBJ2-6
CASSWASGSSDEQYF | TGTGCCAGCAGCTGGGCTAGCGGGAGTTCCGACGAGCAGTACTTC | . | 15 | TRBV11-2 | TRBD2 | TRBJ2-7
CASSMVGDSNQPQHF | TGTGCCAGTAGTATGGTGGGGGACAGCAATCAGCCCCAGCATTTT | . | 15 | TRBV19 | . | TRBJ1-5
CASSVWDFNQPQHF | TGTGCCAGCAGTGTATGGGATTTCAATCAGCCCCAGCATTTT | many | 14 | TRBV2 | . | TRBJ1-5